This T cell receptor (beta chain) was retrieved from a study of cytomegalovirus exposure and HLA in healthy donors. Study-level background: For the roughly 400 genotyped donors, roughly 80% fell within the Caucasian-associated ancestry cluster. Points from the study as a whole: In a later analysis, TCR beta V- and J-gene trimming was associated with a missense DCLRE1C variant. Donors were assumed by presence/absence analyses to have roughly uniform sequencing depth. Overall, around 150 TCR beta chains were annotated as cytomegalovirus-associated.

In the case of this clone: Its antigen is unknown.

60 Vbeta and 13 Jbeta primers were used in PCR. TCRdb keeps only in-frame clones here, not all; method: immunoSEQ multiplex PCR. This sample has around 120,000 clones, with around 67% found just once. V gave up 5 bases and J gave up 1 base, with 11 bases separating them. In germline, CDR1 is SGHTA, CDR2 FQGNSA. This CDR3 has 14 amino acids. The sequencing sample was made of PBMCs. The sequence came from a woman in her 40s in good health and CMV-seronegative. The chain couples TRBV7-2 to TRBJ2-5, with D tentatively TRBD1 (6 bases). The CDR3 sequence: CASSTRTVQETQYF. The DNA for the CDR3 is TGTGCCAGCAGCACCCGGACAGTCCAAGAGACCCAGTACTTC.